These 26 T cell receptor beta chains were all obtained from the same sample, sequenced in a study of regulatory T cells in long-lasting Graves disease. Time point given: persistent/refractory GD, antithyroid drugs over 5 years with positive TRAb. Extracted RNA from PBMCs served as the source of the TCR library. Through Arm-PCR of CDR3 regions and iRepertoire HTBI primers, TCR beta libraries were built. TCRdb fed the multiplex PCR reads into MiXCR, producing one record per CDR3 protein. The sample yields over 350,000 distinct CDR3 sequences, around 21% seen once. The sample in question was peripheral blood mononuclear cells (PBMCs), obtained when the disease was refractory, from a patient treated with antithyroid drugs. The receptors here all came from a female donor with Graves disease.

In the case of this clonotype: A much more abundant neighbour one base away suggests this may be a read error. This CDR3 is missing its conserved last phenylalanine or tryptophan, likely due to a read error. V usage is TRBV9 and J usage is TRBJ1-2, with D possibly TRBD1 on 6 matching bases. CDR1 and CDR2 (germline): SGDLS, YYNGEE. The CDR3 extends over 15 amino acids. Trimming removed 0 bases from V and 2 bases from J, with 11 bases in between. CDR3: CASSVDNRVNYGYTL. In DNA form, the CDR3 reads TGTGCCAGCAGCGTAGACAACAGGGTCAACTATGGCTACACCCTC.

This clonotype was recorded at least ten times. CDR3 residues: CATSDADATNEKLFF. For the CDR3, the DNA is TGTGCCACCAGTGACGCTGACGCAACTAATGAAAAACTGTTTTTT. The rearrangement links TRBV24-1 to TRBJ1-4; D remains unclear. Germline CDR1 reads KGHDR; CDR2 reads SFDVKD. The V end was cut by 4 bases, the J end by 0 bases, with 8 bases between. The CDR3 spans 15 residues.

This clonotype was seen a handful of times. The chain is built from TRBV6-1 and TRBJ1-3; TRBD1 might be the D (5 bases). V gave up 6 bases and J gave up 2 bases, with 11 bases separating them. The CDR3 is made up of 14 amino acids. CDR1 MNHNS and CDR2 SASEGT come from the germline V gene. CDR3 region: CASRTANTGNTIYF. The CDR3 DNA sequence: TGTGCCAGCAGGACAGCCAACACTGGAAACACCATATATTTT.

The sample holds a few counts of this clonotype. The V call is TRBV3-1, the J call TRBJ2-7; 12 bases are a match to TRBD2. After removal of 3 bases from V and 7 bases from J, the junction contained 13 bases not matched to a gene. CDR3 size: 17 residues. Germline assignment: CDR1 LGHDT and CDR2 YNNKEL (reference sequence). CDR3 DNA sequence: TGTGCCAGCAGCCAGGGACTAGCGGGTCCCTTATCGGGGGAGCAGTACTTC. It yields the protein CASSQGLAGPLSGEQYF.

With regard to this clonotype: At one end the junction does not follow the germline gene, possibly because of a read error. The chain is built from TRBV12-3 or TRBV12-4 and TRBJ1-4, with D possibly being TRBD1 (5 bases). The CDR3 has 14 amino acids. The CDR3 coding sequence is TGTGCCAGCAGTTTTGGGGCGTCGAGGGAAAAAGTGTTTTTT. This encodes CASSFGASREKVFF.

The chain employs TRBV4-2 and TRBJ1-5; D might be TRBD1 (5 bases). The CDR3 sequence is 15 residues long. Germline V CDR1 and CDR2: LGHNA, YNFKEQ. Trimming pared 0 bases from V and 2 bases from J, leaving 8 bases between. The CDR3 nucleotides read TGTGCCAGCAGCCAAGACAGGGACGGCAATCAGCCCCAGCATTTT. Translating gives CASSQDRDGNQPQHF.

This clonotype was seen ten or more times. The chain employs TRBV6-5 and TRBJ1-2; the D gene is possibly TRBD1 (5 bases). The CDR3 consists of 16 residues. V was shortened by 0 bases and J by 4 bases, with 15 bases between the two germline ends. The germline CDR1 and CDR2 sequences are MNHEY and SVGAGI. The CDR3 spells CASSYSNSWQGYGYTF. As DNA, the CDR3 is TGTGCCAGCAGTTACTCGAATTCCTGGCAGGGCTATGGCTACACCTTC.

This clonotype was picked up many times. The J gene is TRBJ1-1, the V gene TRBV27; TRBD1 aligns across 7 bases. Germline values: CDR1 MNHEY, CDR2 SMNVEV (reference sequence). The CDR3 runs to 13 residues. With V trimmed by 4 bases and J by 4 bases, 3 bases remained unmatched. The CDR3 DNA follows: TGTGCCAGCAGTTCTAAGGGGGCCACTGAAGCTTTCTTT. This codes for CASSSKGATEAFF.

This clonotype was seen more than once but under ten times. The chain links TRBV20-1 to TRBJ1-1; D unresolved. The CDR3 is 16 residues long. Trimming took 6 bases from V and 3 from J, leaving 23 bases between them. Germline CDR1 DFQATT, CDR2 SNEGSKA (reference sequence). The CDR3 loop is CSATEEPSGWYTEAFF. The CDR3 DNA is TGCAGTGCCACGGAGGAGCCATCGGGGTGGTACACTGAAGCTTTCTTT.

This chain uses TRBV4-3 with TRBJ2-7, with no clear D. Trimming shortened V by 0 bases and J by 2 bases, and 14 bases separated the two germline ends. Per germline, CDR1 LGHNA and CDR2 YSLEER. This CDR3 has 16 residues. CDR3 in DNA: TGCGCCAGCAGCCAAGAAAGGACGGCGAACCCCTACGAGCAGTACTTC. Amino acids: CASSQERTANPYEQYF.

In this sample, this clonotype turned up many times. The chain combines TRBV10-3 with TRBJ2-5; 12 bases fit TRBD2. Germline CDR1 reads ENHRY; CDR2 reads SYGVKD. This CDR3 has 16 residues. The ends lost 3 bases at V and 5 bases at J; junction bases unmatched: 7. CDR3 DNA sequence: TGTGCCATCAGTGAATCAGGACTAGCGGGACGTGAGACCCAGTACTTC. It translates to CAISESGLAGRETQYF.

The chain is built from TRBV15 and TRBJ1-1, with 10 bases fitting TRBD1. The V and J ends lost 0 bases and 6 bases, in that order; junction bases with no gene match: 4. Germline V gene sequence: CDR1 LNHNV, CDR2 YYDKDF (reference sequence). The CDR3 covers 15 residues. CDR3 in DNA: TGTGCCACCAGCAGAGAGGACAGGGGGTCAGCTGAAGCTTTCTTT. Protein product: CATSREDRGSAEAFF.

The chain joins TRBV3-1 to TRBJ1-2, with D possibly being TRBD1 (5 bases). Trimming took 0 bases from V and 4 from J, leaving 12 bases between them. This CDR3 is 15 amino acids long. Germline CDR1 and CDR2: LGHDT and YNNKEL (reference sequence). CDR3 in DNA: TGTGCCAGCAGCCAAGATGCCGTCGGGGCCTATGGCTACACCTTC. This translates into CASSQDAVGAYGYTF. Filled out from reference TRBV3-1 and TRBJ1-2, the complete variable domain reads DTAVSQTPKYLVTQMGNDKSIKCEQNLGHDTMYWYKQDSKKFLKIMFSYNNKELIINETVPNRFSPKSPDKAHLNLHINSLELGDSAVYFCASSQDAVGAYGYTFGSGTRLTVV.

Turning to this clonotype: One end of the junction varies from germline; a read error may be responsible. This rearrangement joins TRBV4-3 to TRBJ1-1; TRBD1 is a possible D gene (5 bases). From germline, CDR1 is LGHNA and CDR2 YSLEER. The CDR3 is 13 residues long. CDR3 nucleotide sequence: TGCGCCAGCAGCCCCCGACAGAACACTAAAGCTTTCTTT. This sequence encodes CASSPRQNTKAFF.

The chain combines TRBV12-3 or TRBV12-4 with TRBJ2-3; 10 bases are a match to TRBD2. The CDR3 length is 14 residues. Trimming at V came to 3 bases and at J to 4 bases, leaving 1 base not matched to a gene. The CDR3 DNA reads TGTGCCAGCAGTTTCGGGACTAGCGCAGATACGCAGTATTTT. Amino acid sequence: CASSFGTSADTQYF.

This clonotype appeared many times. The rearrangement uses TRBV11-2 and TRBJ2-5; D unresolved. The V and J ends lost 7 bases and 5 bases respectively, with 17 bases between them. The CDR3 consists of 14 residues. CDR1 and CDR2 (germline): SGHAT, FQNNGV. Here the CDR3 reads CASTRFPTMETQYF. In nucleotides, the CDR3 is TGTGCCAGCACCCGCTTTCCGACGATGGAGACCCAGTACTTC.

This clonotype came up a few times. The chain employs TRBV20-1 and TRBJ2-6; 8 bases are a match to TRBD2. This CDR3 contains 17 residues. Germline CDR1 reads DFQATT; CDR2 reads SNEGSKA (reference sequence). V shed 3 bases, J shed 5 bases, and the junction held 12 bases outside the gene matches. The CDR3 here is CSASGAGGALWANVLTF. The CDR3 nucleotides are TGCAGTGCTAGTGGGGCGGGAGGTGCCCTCTGGGCCAACGTCCTGACTTTC.

This chain uses TRBV13 with TRBJ2-7; D assignment may be TRBD1 or TRBD2 (5 bases each). This CDR3 comprises 12 residues. Trimming removed 7 bases from V and 4 bases from J, with 11 bases in between. Germline V gene sequence: CDR1 PRHDT, CDR2 FYEKMQ (reference sequence). The CDR3 here is CASTGTPYEQYF. CDR3 nucleotides: TGTGCCAGCACTGGGACGCCATACGAGCAGTACTTC.

There are many counts of this clonotype. The J gene is TRBJ1-5, the V gene TRBV27; D is uncertain. The V end was cut by 6 bases, the J end by 5 bases, with 17 bases between. The CDR3 is 15 amino acids. In germline, CDR1 is MNHEY, CDR2 SMNVEV (reference sequence). The CDR3 sequence: CASSLAAVGYQPQHF. The CDR3 DNA follows: TGTGCCAGCAGCCTCGCAGCGGTGGGGTATCAGCCCCAGCATTTT.

This clonotype was counted a few times. This sequence joins TRBV19 and TRBJ2-7, with D possibly being TRBD1 (5 bases). V was clipped by 5 bases and J by 4 bases, with 15 bases between them. Germline values: CDR1 LNHDA, CDR2 SQIVND (reference sequence). This CDR3 region has 14 residues. The CDR3 nucleotides read TGTGCCAGTAGTCCGAATAACCAGGGTTACGAGCAGTACTTC. Its protein is CASSPNNQGYEQYF.

This clonotype was counted once. A read error may be the cause here, since a much bigger clone is one base away. The V call is TRBV28, the J call TRBJ2-7; D gene ambiguous. Germline CDR1 is MDHEN and CDR2 is SYDVKM. V lost 5 bases and J 6 bases, leaving 14 bases between the germline ends. The CDR3 length is 13 residues. Written as DNA, the CDR3 is TGTGCCAGCAGTCCTCCCGAGGTCCTCGAGCAGTACTTC. It translates to CASSPPEVLEQYF.

This clonotype was recorded many times. The chain carries TRBV13 and TRBJ2-4, with 11 bases aligning to TRBD2. The germline V gene encodes CDR1 PRHDT and CDR2 FYEKMQ (reference sequence). The J segment lost 5 bases and the V segment lost 5 bases, leaving 8 bases of the junction unmatched. The CDR3 has 16 residues. The CDR3 reads CASSQLAGVGENIQYF. CDR3 DNA: TGTGCCAGCAGCCAACTAGCGGGAGTGGGGGAAAACATTCAGTACTTC. The entire variable domain, with the rest obtained from reference TRBV13 and TRBJ2-4, is as follows: AAGVIQSPRHLIKEKRETATLKCYPIPRHDTVYWYQQGPGQDPQFLISFYEKMQSDKGSIPDRFSAQQFSDYHSELNMSSLELGDSALYFCASSQLAGVGENIQYFGAGTRLSVL.

The chain links TRBV7-2 to TRBJ2-7; 8 bases line up with TRBD1. Per germline, CDR1 SGHTA and CDR2 FQGNSA. The length of the CDR3 is 15 residues. After removal of 5 bases from V and 2 bases from J, the junction contained 8 bases not matched to a gene. Written as DNA, the CDR3 is TGTGCCAGCAGCGTCCAGGGGGCGCCGGCCTACGAGCAGTACTTC. It is translated as CASSVQGAPAYEQYF.

The chain couples TRBV6-1 to TRBJ2-2, with 13 bases fitting TRBD2. Germline lookup yields CDR1 MNHNS and CDR2 SASEGT. The CDR3 has 15 amino acids. V lost 6 bases to trimming and J lost 6 bases; unmatched junction nucleotides: 4. CDR3 in amino acids: CASRLAGGPAGELFF. As DNA, the CDR3 is TGTGCCAGCAGACTAGCGGGAGGGCCGGCCGGGGAGCTGTTTTTT.

This clonotype was detected a few times. The chain has TRBV14 and TRBJ2-2; 11 bases align to TRBD2. Germline values: CDR1 SGHDN, CDR2 FVKESK. Losses at the gene ends were 3 bases for V and 6 bases for J; bases not matched to a gene: 6. This CDR3 spans 16 amino acids. The CDR3 DNA reads TGTGCCAGCAGCCACCGTAGCGGGAGGGCGGCCGGGGAGCTGTTTTTT. It encodes CASSHRSGRAAGELFF.

Regarding this clonotype: This may arise from a read error, as a much more abundant clone is one base away. The conserved closing phenylalanine or tryptophan is absent in this CDR3, likely reflecting a read error. The V call is TRBV27, the J call TRBJ1-2; D might be TRBD1 (5 bases). The CDR3 consists of 13 residues. The germline V gene has CDR1 MNHEY and CDR2 SMNVEV (reference sequence). Trimming pared 5 bases from V and 7 bases from J, leaving 14 bases between. The CDR3 protein is CASSVRGESGYTS. Here the CDR3 DNA reads TGTGCCAGCAGTGTAAGAGGGGAAAGTGGCTACACCTCC.